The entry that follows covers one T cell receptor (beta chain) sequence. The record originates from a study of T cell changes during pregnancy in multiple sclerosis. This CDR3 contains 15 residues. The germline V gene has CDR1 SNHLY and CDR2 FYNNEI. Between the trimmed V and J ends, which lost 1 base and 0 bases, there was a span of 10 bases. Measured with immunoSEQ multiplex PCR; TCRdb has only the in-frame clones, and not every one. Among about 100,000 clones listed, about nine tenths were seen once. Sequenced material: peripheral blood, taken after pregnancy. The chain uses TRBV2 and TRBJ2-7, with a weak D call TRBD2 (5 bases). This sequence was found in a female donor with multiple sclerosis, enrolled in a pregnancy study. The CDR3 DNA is TGTGCCAGCAGTGAAGAACGGACTGCCTCCTACGAGCAGTACTTC. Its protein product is CASSEERTASYEQYF.